The 8 T cell receptor beta chains below were found in one sample sequenced in a study of T cell responses to AZD1222 COVID-19 vaccine. Only in-frame clones appear in the TCRdb table, and some are missing; sequencing was by immunoSEQ multiplex PCR. The sample contains some 180,000 clones, around 89% of which appear only once. Sequencing used peripheral blood, obtained on day 0 of AZD1222 vaccination. These TCRs come from an adult in good health.

The rearrangement joins TRBV27 to TRBJ2-7; D uncertain. Trimming took off 4 bases at V and 1 base at J, with 11 bases between the two ends. This CDR3 contains 14 residues. Germline-derived CDR1 and CDR2 are MNHEY and SMNVEV (reference sequence). CDR3 bases: TGTGCCAGCAGTTGGGTGACTGGGTCCTACGAGCAGTACTTC. Translating it yields CASSWVTGSYEQYF.

The chain carries TRBV7-2 and TRBJ1-5, with D hard to call. The CDR3 has 16 amino acids. The V gene's germline CDR1 is SGHTA and CDR2 FQGNSA. Trimming took 1 base from V and 0 from J, leaving 10 bases between them. The CDR3 DNA is TGTGCCAGCAGCTTAGGTACAGCCGATAGCAATCAGCCCCAGCATTTT. As protein: CASSLGTADSNQPQHF.

The rearrangement joins TRBV20-1 to TRBJ2-1; D is undetermined. Trimming removed 3 bases at V and 7 bases at J, with 19 bases between. Germline loops: CDR1 DFQATT, CDR2 SNEGSKA (reference sequence). There are 15 residues in the CDR3. CDR3 DNA sequence: TGCAGTGCTAGTCACGTCCGACCGGGTTTGAATGAGCAGTTCTTC. It specifies CSASHVRPGLNEQFF.

The chain combines TRBV5-1 with TRBJ2-7; no firm D call. With 4 bases removed from V and 1 base from J, the gap between germline ends came to 9 bases. This CDR3 is 13 amino acids long. From germline, CDR1 is SGHRS and CDR2 YFSETQ. CDR3 protein: CASSRGLSYEQYF. The CDR3 DNA reads as TGCGCCAGCAGCCGAGGATTATCCTACGAGCAGTACTTC.

The gene calls are TRBV19 and TRBJ1-2, with D possibly TRBD1 on 6 matching bases. Trimming pared 3 bases from V and 3 bases from J, leaving 8 bases between. Germline loops: CDR1 LNHDA, CDR2 SQIVND (reference sequence). The CDR3 spans 13 residues. The CDR3 bases are TGTGCCAGTAGTATCAGGACAGACTATGGCTACACCTTC. This translates into CASSIRTDYGYTF.

This clone was detected only once. The chain uses TRBV24-1 and TRBJ1-2, with 10 bases lining up with TRBD1. Per germline, CDR1 KGHDR and CDR2 SFDVKD. CDR3 length: 16 residues. After removal of 4 bases from V and 7 bases from J, the junction contained 11 bases not matched to a gene. The CDR3 DNA reads TGTGCCACCAGTGAGCGAGCCGGGACAGGGGTCAGTGGCTACACCTTC. It specifies CATSERAGTGVSGYTF.

The chain employs TRBV6-1 and TRBJ2-1; D call uncertain. The CDR3 is 16 amino acids. The V end was cut by 2 bases, the J end by 6 bases, with 17 bases between. CDR1 MNHNS and CDR2 SASEGT come from the germline V gene. The CDR3 nucleotides read TGTGCCAGCAGTGAAACTACGACCCTCCCGAGCAATGAGCAGTTCTTC. Its protein is CASSETTTLPSNEQFF.

The rearrangement uses TRBV7-2 and TRBJ1-6, with D possibly TRBD1 on 6 matching bases. CDR3 size: 14 residues. V shed 5 bases and J shed 9 bases, with 14 bases lying between them. In germline, CDR1 is SGHTA, CDR2 FQGNSA. The CDR3 reads CASSPVRGSSPLHF. The CDR3 bases are TGTGCCAGCAGCCCCGTGAGGGGGAGTTCACCCCTCCACTTT.